Below, 32 T cell receptor beta chains from the same sample are listed, as sequenced in a study of post-analysis software for immune sequencing data. Study-wide findings and caveats: Five TRBV segments were significantly more frequent in patients than in controls. TRBV5-6, TRBV5-1 and TRBV20-1 were among these segments.

For these TCRs, the target antigens are not known. cDNA libraries of TCR beta carried unique molecular identifiers. TCRdb re-called the PCR reads through MiXCR, storing one row per CDR3 protein. The data show about 540,000 distinct CDR3 sequences, 30% to 40% seen once. Sequencing was performed on blood. The receptors stem from a girl between 2 and 17 years old with multiple sclerosis.

This sequence joins TRBV19 and TRBJ1-1; tentative D call: TRBD1 (5 bases). Germline V gene data show CDR1 as LNHDA and CDR2 as SQIVND (reference sequence). The CDR3 is made up of 15 amino acids. Trimming took 5 bases from V and 4 from J, leaving 17 bases between them. CDR3 amino acids: CASSPFSGPITEAFF. CDR3 in DNA: TGTGCCAGTAGTCCTTTTTCGGGGCCCATCACTGAAGCTTTCTTT. The complete variable domain, with remaining parts taken from reference TRBV19 and TRBJ1-1, reads DGGITQSPKYLFRKEGQNVTLSCEQNLNHDAMYWYRQDPGQGLRLIYYSQIVNDFQKGDIAEGYSVSREKKESFPLTVTSAQKNPTAFYLCASSPFSGPITEAFFGQGTRLTVV.

This clonotype was counted ten times or more. The chain couples TRBV7-8 to TRBJ2-7; TRBD2 is a possible D gene (5 bases). The end of the DNA fits TRBJ2-5 better, so the J call may be wrong. Germline V gene lookup returns CDR1 SGHVS and CDR2 FQNEAQ. The CDR3 is 12 residues long. CDR3 sequence: CASSVGVETQYF. CDR3 DNA sequence: TGTGCCAGCAGCGTCGGGGTTGAGACCCAGTACTTC.

This clonotype has a handful of counts. The V and J genes are TRBV5-1 and TRBJ1-2; the D gene is possibly TRBD1 (5 bases). This CDR3 contains 16 residues. Trimming pared 2 bases from V and 6 bases from J, leaving 20 bases between. Germline CDR1 is SGHRS and CDR2 is YFSETQ. In DNA form, the CDR3 reads TGCGCCAGCAGCTTTGGTCTAGGGGTAGTTGTTGATGGCTACACCTTC. It is translated as CASSFGLGVVVDGYTF.

V and J are TRBV11-2 and TRBJ1-1, with D hard to call. With 3 bases removed from V and 0 bases from J, the gap between germline ends came to 5 bases. In germline, CDR1 is SGHAT, CDR2 FQNNGV. The CDR3 has 13 residues. CDR3 protein: CASSFDMNTEAFF. For the CDR3, the DNA is TGTGCCAGCAGCTTCGATATGAACACTGAAGCTTTCTTT.

The table lists this clonotype with a few counts. The rearrangement joins TRBV2 to TRBJ2-5; no clear D gene. The V and J ends lost 3 bases and 2 bases respectively, with 10 bases between them. The CDR3 length is 14 residues. Germline CDR1 is SNHLY and CDR2 is FYNNEI. CDR3 bases: TGTGCCAGCAGTGATTGGCCGGAGCAAGAGACCCAGTACTTC. Residues: CASSDWPEQETQYF.

The chain combines TRBV6-1 with TRBJ1-2; tentative D call: TRBD1 (6 bases). Trimming pared 0 bases from V and 2 bases from J, leaving 10 bases between. The CDR3 totals 15 residues. Germline CDR1 reads MNHNS; CDR2 reads SASEGT. CDR3 sequence (DNA): TGTGCCAGCAGTGAAGCTCAGACAGGAAACTATGGCTACACCTTC. Protein: CASSEAQTGNYGYTF.

The chain links TRBV24-1 to TRBJ2-1; the D is unclear. CDR1 is KGHDR and CDR2 is SFDVKD in the germline V gene. The CDR3 runs to 13 residues. The germline V and J ends were trimmed by 3 bases and 6 bases, with 8 bases remaining between them. The CDR3 coding sequence is TGTGCCACCAGTGATATTGCCCCCAATGAGCAGTTCTTC. This encodes CATSDIAPNEQFF.

This clonotype showed up many times. This chain connects TRBV15 to TRBJ2-5; a possible D gene is TRBD2 (5 bases). CDR1 and CDR2 from the germline V gene are LNHNV and YYDKDF (reference sequence). V lost 0 bases and J lost 3, with 8 bases in between. The CDR3 length is 14 residues. The CDR3 coding sequence is TGTGCCACCAGCAGAGAGGACGGGGAAGAGACCCAGTACTTC. It is translated as CATSREDGEETQYF.

This clonotype came up once. The chain has TRBV7-8 and TRBJ1-2; 7 bases are a match to TRBD1. Germline V gene lookup returns CDR1 SGHVS and CDR2 FQNEAQ. Unmatched junction bases numbered 9, after V lost 5 bases and J lost 3 bases. The CDR3 is made up of 15 amino acids. The CDR3 region has the DNA TGTGCCAGCAGCCTACTAGTAGACAGGGACTATGGCTACACCTTC. It yields the protein CASSLLVDRDYGYTF. Full variable domain (missing parts from reference TRBV7-8 and TRBJ1-2): GAGVSQSPRYKVAKRGQDVALRCDPISGHVSLFWYQQALGQGPEFLTYFQNEAQLDKSGLPSDRFFAERPEGSVSTLKIQRTQQEDSAVYLCASSLLVDRDYGYTFGSGTRLTVV.

This sequence joins TRBV20-1 and TRBJ1-1; 9 bases line up with TRBD1. Per the germline V gene, CDR1 is DFQATT and CDR2 is SNEGSKA (reference sequence). Trimming at V came to 5 bases and at J to 2 bases, leaving 15 bases not matched to a gene. This CDR3 contains 17 residues. The CDR3 reads CSAGPRDREFGNTEAFF. CDR3 nucleotides: TGCAGTGCTGGGCCCCGGGACAGGGAATTCGGAAACACTGAAGCTTTCTTT.

The J gene is TRBJ1-4, the V gene TRBV7-2, with 8 bases that match TRBD1. CDR1 SGHTA and CDR2 FQGNSA come from the germline V gene. J gave up 7 bases and V 5 bases, and 9 bases lay outside the gene matches. This CDR3 is 15 amino acids long. This CDR3 reads CASSPQQGEGEKLFF. The CDR3 nucleotides read TGTGCCAGCAGCCCTCAACAGGGGGAAGGTGAAAAACTGTTTTTT.

On this clonotype: This may be a read error, as it is one base from a much larger clone. The chain links TRBV15 to TRBJ2-5; D is ambiguous. The closer fit of TRBJ2-7 to the DNA end suggests the J call may be wrong. The CDR3 is made up of 16 amino acids. In germline, CDR1 is LNHNV, CDR2 YYDKDF (reference sequence). CDR3 in amino acids: CATSLDPDPRSYEQYF. Here the CDR3 DNA reads TGTGCCACCAGCCTTGACCCAGACCCTCGAAGCTACGAGCAGTACTTC.

This clonotype was seen repeatedly, ten times or more. The V gene is TRBV5-1, the J gene TRBJ2-5; weak D call: TRBD2 (5 bases). CDR1 SGHRS and CDR2 YFSETQ come from the germline V gene. Trimming left V 0 bases short and J 5 bases short, with 11 bases between. The CDR3 contains 14 residues. The CDR3 region has the DNA TGCGCCAGCAGCTTGGAAATGGGGAGTGAGACCCAGTACTTC. Translated, it gives CASSLEMGSETQYF.

This chain uses TRBV10-3 with TRBJ2-5; TRBD2 matches 11 bases. This CDR3 contains 15 residues. V shed 5 bases and J 11 bases; nucleotides not matched to a gene: 13. The germline V gene has CDR1 ENHRY and CDR2 SYGVKD. The CDR3 spells CAISKTSGIYNEQYF. CDR3 coding DNA: TGTGCCATCAGTAAGACTAGCGGGATCTACAATGAGCAGTACTTC.

The J gene is TRBJ2-1, the V gene TRBV12-3 or TRBV12-4; maybe TRBD1 (5 bases). The CDR3 runs 15 residues. V was trimmed by 5 bases and J by 2 bases, leaving 13 bases between them. CDR3: CASSQNPGPYNEQFF. CDR3 nucleotides: TGTGCCAGCAGTCAAAATCCAGGGCCCTACAATGAGCAGTTCTTC.

The sample holds a few counts of this clonotype. The rearrangement joins TRBV12-3 or TRBV12-4 to TRBJ2-5; D tentatively reads TRBD1 or TRBD2 (6 bases each). This CDR3 comprises 14 residues. The V and J ends lost 6 bases and 4 bases respectively, with 15 bases between them. The CDR3 sequence: CASRPGGLGETQYF. DNA for the CDR3: TGTGCCAGCAGACCCGGGGGCTTGGGAGAGACCCAGTACTTC.

A remark on this clonotype: Sequence at one end of the junction differs from germline and may be a read error. This rearrangement joins TRBV7-2 to TRBJ1-1; D is unclear. Germline V CDR1 and CDR2: SGHTA, FQGNSA. The CDR3 covers 17 residues. CDR3 nucleotides: TGTGCCAGCAGCTCCGGCGATTACCAGCGGAGGAACACTGAAGCTTTCTTC. It translates to CASSSGDYQRRNTEAFF. Full variable domain (outside the CDR3, taken from reference TRBV7-2 and TRBJ1-1): GAGVSQSPSNKVTEKGKDVELRCDPISGHTALYWYRQSLGQGLEFLIYFQGNSAPDKSGLPSDRFSAERTGGSVSTLTIQRTQQEDSAVYLCASSSGDYQRRNTEAFFGQGTRLTVV.

This clonotype was seen more than once but under ten times. This rearrangement joins TRBV4-2 to TRBJ2-7; 8 nucleotides agree with TRBD2. The better agreement between TRBJ2-5 and the DNA end casts doubt on the J call. The germline V gene encodes CDR1 LGHNA and CDR2 YNFKEQ. This CDR3 has 16 residues. CDR3 sequence reads: CASSQVASGGQETQYF. The CDR3 DNA reads as TGTGCCAGCAGCCAAGTGGCGAGCGGGGGCCAAGAGACCCAGTACTTC.

Here the CDR3 reads CASFGGAADTQYF. DNA of the CDR3: TGTGCCAGCTTTGGCGGGGCGGCAGATACGCAGTATTTT. The chain employs TRBV6-2 or TRBV6-3 and TRBJ2-3; a weak D match, TRBD2 (6 bases). Trimming took off 8 bases at V and 4 bases at J, with 13 bases between the two ends. The CDR3 covers 13 residues. Germline loops: CDR1 MNHEY, CDR2 SVGEGT.

This chain links TRBV12-3 or TRBV12-4 with TRBJ1-2; possible D gene TRBD1, 5 bases. This CDR3 comprises 17 residues. The V end lost 6 bases, the J end lost 3 bases, and 23 bases lay between the germline ends. The DNA for the CDR3 is TGTGCCAGCAGCTGGGGGAGACACGCTCAGGAAGACTATGGCTACACCTTC. Translated: CASSWGRHAQEDYGYTF.

This clonotype has a handful of counts. The gene calls are TRBV6-5 and TRBJ2-5; TRBD1 matches at 7 bases. The V segment lost 0 bases and the J segment 5 bases; nucleotides outside the gene matches: 12. This CDR3 has 17 amino acids. Per the germline V gene, CDR1 is MNHEY and CDR2 is SVGAGI. CDR3 bases: TGTGCCAGCAGTTACTCGAGGGGGACAGCGAGGAGGGAGACCCAGTACTTC. Translated: CASSYSRGTARRETQYF.

The chain is built from TRBV20-1 and TRBJ2-5; D might be TRBD1 (7 bases). V shed 0 bases and J shed 4 bases, with 15 bases lying between them. There are 15 residues in the CDR3. Germline CDR1 is DFQATT and CDR2 is SNEGSKA (reference sequence). The CDR3 DNA sequence: TGCAGTGCTAGAGATGGAGGGGGCACGGGAGAGACCCAGTACTTC. It encodes CSARDGGGTGETQYF.

This chain connects TRBV5-1 to TRBJ2-5; no firm D call. Trimming removed 0 bases from V and 1 base from J, with 13 bases in between. This CDR3 is 16 amino acids long. Germline lookup yields CDR1 SGHRS and CDR2 YFSETQ. CDR3 residues: CASSLGVGMGQETQYF. The CDR3 DNA reads as TGCGCCAGCAGCTTGGGAGTGGGGATGGGCCAAGAGACCCAGTACTTC.

The J gene is TRBJ2-3, the V gene TRBV12-3 or TRBV12-4; TRBD1 matches 10 bases. V lost 4 bases, J lost 5 bases, and 9 bases stayed unmatched. This CDR3 is built from 16 residues. The CDR3 nucleotides are TGTGCCAGCAGTTCTCTTGGGACAGGGGTCCAAGATACGCAGTATTTT. Translated: CASSSLGTGVQDTQYF.

This clonotype was seen a handful of times. This chain links TRBV29-1 with TRBJ2-3, with D perhaps TRBD1 or TRBD2 (5 bases each). The CDR3 is 12 amino acids. Looked up from germline, CDR1 is SQVTM and CDR2 is ANQGSEA. Trimming removed 4 bases at V and 4 bases at J, with 9 bases between. CDR3 residues: CSVVRGADTQYF. DNA of the CDR3: TGCAGCGTTGTGAGGGGAGCAGATACGCAGTATTTT.

In regard to this clonotype: At one of its ends the junction is not consistent with the germline gene, which may arise from a read error. The chain uses TRBV6-2 or TRBV6-3 and TRBJ2-1; D not certain. The CDR3 consists of 14 residues. The V gene's germline CDR1 is MNHEY and CDR2 SVGEGT. The CDR3 reads CVSRPDGFYNEQFF. Written as DNA, the CDR3 is TGTGTCAGCCGGCCTGATGGGTTCTACAATGAGCAGTTCTTC.

To note about this clonotype: A much larger clonotype is one base distant, so this may be a read error. This chain uses TRBV7-8 with TRBJ2-5; 11 nucleotides align to TRBD2. After removal of 0 bases from V and 1 base from J, the junction contained 7 bases not matched to a gene. The CDR3 runs 18 residues. The germline gives CDR1 SGHVS, CDR2 FQNEAQ. The CDR3, as DNA: TGTGCCAGCAGCTTAGCGTCCCCTAGCGGGGGGCTCCAAGAGACCCAGTACTTC. Protein sequence: CASSLASPSGGLQETQYF.

The chain has TRBV27 and TRBJ2-1; 7 bases are shared with TRBD1. CDR1 and CDR2 (germline): MNHEY, SMNVEV (reference sequence). The CDR3 is made up of 14 amino acids. The trim removed 11 bases at V and 6 bases at J, leaving 13 bases unmatched. CDR3 DNA: TGTGCCGCAAGAAATCGGGACAGTTTCAATGAGCAGTTCTTC. Translating gives CAARNRDSFNEQFF.

The J gene is TRBJ1-5, the V gene TRBV19; D remains unclear. V was shortened by 3 bases and J by 4 bases, with 7 bases between the two germline ends. The CDR3 covers 13 residues. Germline V gene data show CDR1 as LNHDA and CDR2 as SQIVND (reference sequence). The CDR3 DNA follows: TGTGCCAGTAGTATGACCGGGAATCAGCCCCAGCATTTT. It translates to CASSMTGNQPQHF.

The chain links TRBV7-2 to TRBJ1-1, with D hard to call. V was trimmed by 5 bases and J by 3 bases, leaving 13 bases between them. The length of the CDR3 is 14 residues. The V gene's germline CDR1 is SGHTA and CDR2 FQGNSA. CDR3 residues: CASSKTDGYTEAFF. The CDR3 nucleotides read TGTGCCAGCAGCAAGACGGACGGATACACTGAAGCTTTCTTT.

V is TRBV12-3 or TRBV12-4 and J is TRBJ2-1; possibly TRBD1 for D (5 bases). This CDR3 comprises 14 residues. The V and J ends lost 10 bases and 6 bases respectively, with 19 bases between them. CDR3 DNA: TGTGCCAACAGGAACGAGATTTACGGCAATGAGCAGTTCTTC. Its translation is CANRNEIYGNEQFF.

The V call is TRBV12-3 or TRBV12-4, the J call TRBJ2-5; 7 nucleotides match TRBD1. V was pared by 9 bases and J by 5 bases, with 3 bases of the junction left unmatched. This CDR3 has 11 residues. CDR3 nucleotides: TGTGCCAGTGGGACAGTGGAGACCCAGTACTTC. Protein sequence: CASGTVETQYF.